This T cell receptor (beta chain) was retrieved from a study of control samples from healthy donors and cancer patients. The CDR3 is 14 amino acids. Trimming removed 1 base at V and 4 bases at J, with 9 bases between. The germline V gene encodes CDR1 SNHLY and CDR2 FYNNEI. Clones were read by immunoSEQ multiplex PCR, and TCRdb kept only the in-frame ones, dropping some. The sample records about 120,000 clones, more than 75% being singletons. This clonotype was sampled from a young man in good health. The J gene is TRBJ2-3, the V gene TRBV2; no clear D. The sequenced material came from blood. The CDR3 nucleotides are TGTGCCAGCAGTGAAGTATCCAGTCCAGATACGCAGTATTTT. It yields the protein CASSEVSSPDTQYF. The full variable domain, rest sourced from reference TRBV2 and TRBJ2-3, is EPEVTQTPSHQVTQMGQEVILRCVPISNHLYFYWYRQILGQKVEFLVSFYNNEISEKSEIFDDQFSVERPDGSNFTLKIRSTKLEDSAMYFCASSEVSSPDTQYFGPGTRLTVL.